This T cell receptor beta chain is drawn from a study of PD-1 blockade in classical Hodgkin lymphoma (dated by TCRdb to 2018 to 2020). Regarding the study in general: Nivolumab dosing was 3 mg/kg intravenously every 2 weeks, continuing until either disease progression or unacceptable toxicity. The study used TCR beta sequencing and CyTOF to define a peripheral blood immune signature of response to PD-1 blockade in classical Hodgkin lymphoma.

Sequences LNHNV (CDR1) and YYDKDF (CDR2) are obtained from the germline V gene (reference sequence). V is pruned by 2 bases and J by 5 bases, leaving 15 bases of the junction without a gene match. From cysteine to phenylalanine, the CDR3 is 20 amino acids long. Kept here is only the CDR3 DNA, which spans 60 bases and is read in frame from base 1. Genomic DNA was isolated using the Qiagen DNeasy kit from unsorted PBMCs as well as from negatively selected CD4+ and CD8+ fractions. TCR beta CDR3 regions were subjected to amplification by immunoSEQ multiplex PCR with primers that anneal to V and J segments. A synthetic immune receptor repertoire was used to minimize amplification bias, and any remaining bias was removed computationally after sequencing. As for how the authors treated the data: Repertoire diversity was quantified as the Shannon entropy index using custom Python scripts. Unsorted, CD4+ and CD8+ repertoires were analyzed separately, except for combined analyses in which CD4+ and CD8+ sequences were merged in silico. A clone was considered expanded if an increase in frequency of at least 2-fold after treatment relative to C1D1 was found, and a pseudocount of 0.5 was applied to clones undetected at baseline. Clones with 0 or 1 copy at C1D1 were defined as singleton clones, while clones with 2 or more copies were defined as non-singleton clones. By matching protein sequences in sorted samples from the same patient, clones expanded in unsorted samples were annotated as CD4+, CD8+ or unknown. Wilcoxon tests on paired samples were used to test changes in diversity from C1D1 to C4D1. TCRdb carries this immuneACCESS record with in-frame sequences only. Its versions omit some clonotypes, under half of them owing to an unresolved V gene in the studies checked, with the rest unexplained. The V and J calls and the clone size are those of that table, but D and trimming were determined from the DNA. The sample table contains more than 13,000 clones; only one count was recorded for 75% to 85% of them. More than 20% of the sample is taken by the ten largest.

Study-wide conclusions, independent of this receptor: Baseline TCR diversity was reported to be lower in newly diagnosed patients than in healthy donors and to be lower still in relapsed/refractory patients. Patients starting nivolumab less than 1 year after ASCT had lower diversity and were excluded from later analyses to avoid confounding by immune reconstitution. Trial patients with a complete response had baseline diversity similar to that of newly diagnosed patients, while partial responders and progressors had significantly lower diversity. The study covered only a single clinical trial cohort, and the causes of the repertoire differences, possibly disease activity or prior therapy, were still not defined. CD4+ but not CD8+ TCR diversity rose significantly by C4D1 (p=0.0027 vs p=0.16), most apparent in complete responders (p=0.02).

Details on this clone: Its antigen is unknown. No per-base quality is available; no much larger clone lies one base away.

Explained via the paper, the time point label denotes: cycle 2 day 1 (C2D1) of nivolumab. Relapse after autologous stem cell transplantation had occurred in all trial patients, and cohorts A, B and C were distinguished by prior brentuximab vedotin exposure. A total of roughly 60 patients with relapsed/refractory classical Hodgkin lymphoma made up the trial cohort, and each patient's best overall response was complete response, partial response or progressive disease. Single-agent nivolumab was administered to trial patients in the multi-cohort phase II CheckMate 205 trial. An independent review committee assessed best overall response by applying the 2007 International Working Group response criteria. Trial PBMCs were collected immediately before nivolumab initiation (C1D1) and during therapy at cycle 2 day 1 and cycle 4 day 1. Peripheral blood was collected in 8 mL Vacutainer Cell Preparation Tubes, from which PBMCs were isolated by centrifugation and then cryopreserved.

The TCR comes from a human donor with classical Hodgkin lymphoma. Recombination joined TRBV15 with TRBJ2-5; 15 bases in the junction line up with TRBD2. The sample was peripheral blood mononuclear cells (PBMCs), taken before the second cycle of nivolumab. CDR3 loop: CATSRSIRTSGGAVRETQYF. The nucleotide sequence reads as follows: TGTGCCACCAGCAGATCCATTCGGACTAGCGGGGGGGCCGTTCGGGAGACCCAGTACTTC.